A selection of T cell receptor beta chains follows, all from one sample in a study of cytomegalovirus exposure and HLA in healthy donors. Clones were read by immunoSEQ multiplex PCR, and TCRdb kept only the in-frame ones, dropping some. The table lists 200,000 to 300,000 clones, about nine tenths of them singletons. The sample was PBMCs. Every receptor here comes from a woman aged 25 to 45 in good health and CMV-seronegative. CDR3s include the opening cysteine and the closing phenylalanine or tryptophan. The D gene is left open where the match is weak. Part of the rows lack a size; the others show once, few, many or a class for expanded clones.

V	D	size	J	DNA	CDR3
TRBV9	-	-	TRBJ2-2	TGTGCCAGCAGCGTAACAGCTACCGGGGAGCTGTTTTTT	CASSVTATGELFF
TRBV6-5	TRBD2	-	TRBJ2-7	TGTGCCAGCAGGGGCGGGAGTTACGAGCAGTACTTC	CASRGGSYEQYF
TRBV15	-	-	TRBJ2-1	TGTGCCACCAGCAGAGTGGCAGGAGGCGATGAGCAGTTCTTC	CATSRVAGGDEQFF
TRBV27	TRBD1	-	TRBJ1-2	TGTGCCAGCAGTTTTGGGTGGACAGGGGACTATGGCTACACCTTC	CASSFGWTGDYGYTF
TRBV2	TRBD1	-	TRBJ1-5	TGTGCCAGCAGCAGACAGGGAGCGGGCAATCAGCCCCAGCATTTT	CASSRQGAGNQPQHF
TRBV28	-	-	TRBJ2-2	TGTGCCAGCAGTTCCGTAGCCGGGGAGCTGTTTTTT	CASSSVAGELFF
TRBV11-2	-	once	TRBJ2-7	TGTGCCAGCAGTCGACACAGTGCTTCCTACGAGCAGTACTTC	CASSRHSASYEQYF
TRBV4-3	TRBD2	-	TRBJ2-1	TGCGCCAGCAGCCAGGCGGGACTAGAATACAATGAGCAGTTCTTC	CASSQAGLEYNEQFF
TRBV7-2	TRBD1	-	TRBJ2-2	TGTGCCAGCAGCCCGACAGGGAATCCCAGAGGGACCGGGGAGCTGTTTTTT	CASSPTGNPRGTGELFF
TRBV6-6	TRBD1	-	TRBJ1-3	TGTGCCAGCAGTTCGTTCCATGGACAGGGTGATACCATATATTTT	CASSSFHGQGDTIYF
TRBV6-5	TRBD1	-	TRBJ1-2	TGTGCCAGCAGCCTAGGACAGGCCTTAGGTGGCTACACCTTC	CASSLGQALGGYTF
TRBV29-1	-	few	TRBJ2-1	TGCAGCGTTGAAGAAACAGGGTATGAGCAGTTCTTC	CSVEETGYEQFF
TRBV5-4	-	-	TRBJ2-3	TGTGCCAGCAGCTTAAACGTACTGCATGCAGGCACAGATACGCAGTATTTT	CASSLNVLHAGTDTQYF
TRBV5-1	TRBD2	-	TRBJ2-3	TGCGCCAGCAGCCATTCCCGAGCGGGAGTGGTTACAGATACGCAGTATTTT	CASSHSRAGVVTDTQYF
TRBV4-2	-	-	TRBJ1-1	TGTGCCAGCAGCCTTCCAGGGGACATCTCGAACACTGAAGCTTTCTTT	CASSLPGDISNTEAFF
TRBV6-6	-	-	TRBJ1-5	TGTGCCAGCAGTTACAGAGTTCAGAACAGCAATCAGCCCCAGCATTTT	CASSYRVQNSNQPQHF
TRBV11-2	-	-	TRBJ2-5	TGTGCCAGCAGCTTGGGAGAGACCCAGTACTTC	CASSLGETQYF
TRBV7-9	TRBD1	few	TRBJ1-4	TGTGCCAGCAGCTTAGCGGGAGGGGGCAAACTGTTTTTT	CASSLAGGGKLFF
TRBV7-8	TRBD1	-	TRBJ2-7	TGTGCCAGCAGCTCCCGACAGGGTCCTACCTACGAGCAGTACTTC	CASSSRQGPTYEQYF
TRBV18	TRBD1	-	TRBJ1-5	TGTGCCAGCTCACCGGGACAGGGAGTAATGCAGCCCCAGCATTTT	CASSPGQGVMQPQHF
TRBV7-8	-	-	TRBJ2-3	TGTGCCAGCAGCTTAAGTCGGGAGTGGTCTACTAGCACAGATACGCAGTATTTT	CASSLSREWSTSTDTQYF
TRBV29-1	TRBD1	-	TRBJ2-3	TGCAGCGTTCGAATTTTGGACAGGGCCGATACGCAGTATTTT	CSVRILDRADTQYF
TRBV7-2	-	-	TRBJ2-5	TGTGCCAGCAGCTTAACTCCCGTAGGGAGAGAGACCCAGTACTTC	CASSLTPVGRETQYF
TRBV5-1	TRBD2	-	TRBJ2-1	TGCGCCAGCCTCGGGGTCATACTAGCGGCCAATGAGCAGTTCTTC	CASLGVILAANEQFF
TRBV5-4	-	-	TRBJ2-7	TGTGCCAGCAGCTTGCGGGGGGCATTAAAGTACGAGCAGTACTTC	CASSLRGALKYEQYF
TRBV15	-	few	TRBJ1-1	TGTGCCACCAGCAGGGACACTGAAGCTTTCTTT	CATSRDTEAFF
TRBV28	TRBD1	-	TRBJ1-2	TGTGCCAGCAGCATCACCCACCGGACAGGGCTCGGCTACACCTTC	CASSITHRTGLGYTF
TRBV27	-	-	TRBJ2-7	TGTGCCAGCAGTTTATCCGCCTACTACGAGCAGTACTTC	CASSLSAYYEQYF
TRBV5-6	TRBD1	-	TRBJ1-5	TGTGCCAGCAGCTCCTTTCCCGGGACAGGGGGCAATCAGCCCCAGCATTTT	CASSSFPGTGGNQPQHF
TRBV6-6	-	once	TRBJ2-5	TGTGCCAGCAGTTACTCGAGCCAGACCCAGTACTTC	CASSYSSQTQYF
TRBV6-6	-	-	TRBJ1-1	TGTGCCAGCCATACAAGTAACACTGAAGCTTTCTTT	CASHTSNTEAFF
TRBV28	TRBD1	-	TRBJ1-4	TGTGCCAGCAGTGCGACCGGGACAGGCGAAGGAAAACTGTTTTTT	CASSATGTGEGKLFF
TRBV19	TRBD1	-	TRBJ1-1	TGTGCCAGTAGTATGAAGATGGACAGGGGGACACCTTTCTTT	CASSMKMDRGTPFF
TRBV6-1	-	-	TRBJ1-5	TGTGCCAGCAGTGGGGAAAATCAGCCCCAGCATTTT	CASSGENQPQHF
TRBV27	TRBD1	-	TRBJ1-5	TGTGCCAGCAGTTACGGACCAGGGGGCAATTCGCGGCCCCAGCATTTT	CASSYGPGGNSRPQHF
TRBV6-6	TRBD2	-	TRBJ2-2	TGTGCCAGCAGTCCTACCCGAGCTAGCGGCACCGGGGAGCTGTTTTTT	CASSPTRASGTGELFF
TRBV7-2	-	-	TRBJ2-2	TGTGCCAGCGGGTCTACCGGGGAGCTGTTTTTT	CASGSTGELFF
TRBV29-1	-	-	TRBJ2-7	TGCAGCGTTGGAAGGTCAGCCTACGAGCAGTACTTC	CSVGRSAYEQYF
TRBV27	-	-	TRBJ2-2	TGTGCCAGCAGTCTGAACACCGGGGAGCTGTTTTTT	CASSLNTGELFF
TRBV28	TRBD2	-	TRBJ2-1	TGTGCCAGCAGTTGGACTAGTGCTAGCTCCTACAATGAGCAGTTCTTC	CASSWTSASSYNEQFF
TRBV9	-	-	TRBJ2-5	TGTGCCAGCACGGGGCCGGGGACTGGAGGAGAGACCCAGTACTTC	CASTGPGTGGETQYF
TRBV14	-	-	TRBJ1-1	TGTGCCAGCAGCCAAGATGGGAACGGGGGTTTGAACACTGAAGCTTTCTTT	CASSQDGNGGLNTEAFF
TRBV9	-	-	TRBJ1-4	TGTGCCAGCAGCGTAGCTGCCAGGGGAGGTGAAAAACTGTTTTTT	CASSVAARGGEKLFF
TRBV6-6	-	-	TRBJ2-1	TGTGCCAGCAGGCCTATACAGGTTATCAATGAGCAGTTCTTC	CASRPIQVINEQFF
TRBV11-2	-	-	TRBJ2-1	TGTGCCAGCAGCCGGGACACCGCTAGGAATGAGCAGTTCTTC	CASSRDTARNEQFF